One T cell receptor (beta chain) is described in this entry. TCRdb's table, derived via immunoSEQ multiplex PCR, lists solely in-frame clones and lacks some. The repertoire holds 150,000 or so clones, roughly three quarters seen once, with around 5% in the top ten. The sample originates from a study of cytotoxic CD8 clonotypes in ibrutinib-treated CLL. The clonotype was recovered from a human donor with chronic lymphocytic leukemia. Sequenced here: PBMCs, sampled after 24 months of ibrutinib treatment.

DNA of the CDR3: TGTGCCAGCAGCTCCCTCAGGGGGGCCTACGAGCAGTACTTC. Translating it yields CASSSLRGAYEQYF. The rearrangement links TRBV7-6 to TRBJ2-7; D is possibly TRBD1 (7 bases). CDR3 size: 14 residues. V lost 4 bases and J lost 2, with 12 bases in between. Looked up from germline, CDR1 is SGHVS and CDR2 is FNYEAQ.